The clone carrying this T cell receptor beta chain was detected ten times or more. Antigen unknown. Using immunoSEQ multiplex PCR, the repertoire was profiled, and TCRdb retains in-frame clones only, with some absent. This table has 200,000 or so clones, 80% to 90% appearing once. The donors were part of the validation cohort of 95 to 150 subjects. That cohort was separate from the first cohort, which comprised 670 or so subjects. The germline V gene encodes CDR1 SQVTM and CDR2 ANQGSEA. The ends were cut back, 0 bases at V and 2 bases at J, with 10 bases in the middle. CDR3 length: 14 residues. The data are from a study of cytomegalovirus exposure and HLA in healthy donors. Study-level findings and limits: Among TCR sequences, most were rare, though some public TCRs appeared in many donors. In the 120 or so validation repertoires, about 95% of cluster scores exceeded 0, per a later analysis. A classifier reportedly called cytomegalovirus status with high sensitivity and specificity.

V usage is TRBV29-1 and J usage is TRBJ1-2, with a weak D call TRBD1 (5 bases). This clonotype was sampled from a young woman in good health and CMV-seropositive. Sequenced material: PBMCs. CDR3 nucleotide sequence: TGCAGCGTTGAAGATCGGGGGGGAAACTATGGCTACACCTTC. Amino acids: CSVEDRGGNYGYTF.